This is a list of T cell receptor beta chains from one sample in a study of CD8+ T cells in alopecia areata. Clones were read by immunoSEQ multiplex PCR, and TCRdb kept only the in-frame ones, dropping some. The sample carries about 100,000 clones, 84% recorded once. Sequenced material: CD8+ T cells sorted from blood, taken at week 24, from a patient treated with tofacitinib. The receptors derive from a human donor with alopecia areata. The CDR3 runs from the conserved cysteine through the conserved F or W. D genes are given only for firm matches. Size is omitted from some rows. Given values are once, few, many or a class for expanded clones.

cdr3_aa cdr3_nt v_call d_call j_call clone_size
CASRRGVEAFF TGTGCCAGCAGAAGGGGAGTTGAAGCTTTCTTT TRBV7-2 . TRBJ1-1 .
CASSQDDTAYNEQFF TGCGCCAGCAGCCAAGATGACACAGCCTACAATGAGCAGTTCTTC TRBV4-3 . TRBJ2-1 .
CASSRRGAGTDTQYF TGTGCCAGCTCCCGGAGGGGAGCAGGGACAGATACGCAGTATTTT TRBV2 . TRBJ2-3 .
CASSSSGGLGETQYF TGTGCCAGCAGTTCCAGCGGGGGGCTTGGTGAGACCCAGTACTTC TRBV27 TRBD2 TRBJ2-5 few
CASGRGKKTEKLFF TGCGCCAGCGGTCGGGGGAAGAAGACTGAAAAACTGTTTTTT TRBV4-3 . TRBJ1-4 .
CASSLKNSPLHF TGTGCCAGCAGTTTAAAGAATTCACCCCTCCACTTT TRBV27 . TRBJ1-6 .
CASSFVAGLFGYTF TGTGCCAGCAGCTTTGTGGCAGGCCTATTTGGCTACACCTTC TRBV5-8 . TRBJ1-2 .
CASSPRTGQYQETQYF TGTGCCAGCAGCCCGCGCACGGGTCAGTACCAAGAGACCCAGTACTTC TRBV7-9 . TRBJ2-5 .
CASSPDRGNTGELFF TGTGCTAGCAGCCCTGACAGGGGAAACACCGGGGAGCTGTTTTTT TRBV7-7 TRBD1 TRBJ2-2 .
CASSLGFGNTEAFF TGTGCCAGCAGCTTAGGGTTCGGGAACACTGAAGCTTTCTTT TRBV7-9 . TRBJ1-1 .
CASSHGTEQFF TGTGCCAGCAGCCATGGTACTGAGCAGTTCTTC TRBV14 . TRBJ2-1 once
CASSYSGAGSGELFF TGTGCCAGCAGTTACTCCGGGGCAGGCAGCGGGGAGCTGTTTTTT TRBV6-5 . TRBJ2-2 once
CASNTGVGANVLTF TGTGCCAGCAATACAGGGGTCGGGGCCAACGTCCTGACTTTC TRBV4-2 TRBD1 TRBJ2-6 .
CAWSAGEPYEQYF TGTGCCTGGAGTGCCGGGGAACCGTACGAGCAGTACTTC TRBV30 . TRBJ2-7 .
CASSQVGLAGGQADTQYF TGTGCCAGCAGCCAAGTGGGGCTAGCGGGGGGCCAGGCAGATACGCAGTATTTT TRBV4-2 TRBD2 TRBJ2-3 .
CAWSYEGAGELFF TGTGCCTGGAGTTACGAGGGGGCCGGGGAGCTGTTTTTT TRBV30 . TRBJ2-2 .
CASGESARTDTQYF TGTGCTAGTGGAGAAAGCGCGCGCACAGATACGCAGTATTTT TRBV12-5 . TRBJ2-3 .
CASSQEIGTGYEQYF TGTGCCAGCAGCCAAGAGATCGGGACAGGCTACGAGCAGTACTTC TRBV4-2 TRBD1 TRBJ2-7 .
CASKPRGNPNTGELFF TGCGCCAGCAAGCCAAGGGGGAACCCGAACACCGGGGAGCTGTTTTTT TRBV4-1 . TRBJ2-2 few
CASRLGSYNEQFF TGTGCCAGTAGGTTGGGCAGCTACAATGAGCAGTTCTTC TRBV19 . TRBJ2-1 .
CASSYNAGGYEQYF TGTGCCAGCAGTTACAACGCAGGGGGCTACGAGCAGTACTTC TRBV6-5 TRBD1 TRBJ2-7 .
CASSPGRGRRTDTQYF TGTGCCAGCTCACCTGGCAGGGGCCGCCGCACAGATACGCAGTATTTT TRBV18 . TRBJ2-3 .
CASGPRGFANTGELFF TGTGCTAGTGGTCCCAGGGGGTTCGCGAACACCGGGGAGCTGTTTTTT TRBV12-5 TRBD1 TRBJ2-2 .
CASSIVSGGAGEQFF TGTGCCAGTAGTATCGTCAGCGGGGGGGCCGGGGAGCAGTTCTTC TRBV19 TRBD2 TRBJ2-1 .
CASSIAGLAPGEQYF TGTGCCAGTAGTATAGCAGGACTAGCCCCCGGCGAGCAGTATTTT TRBV19 TRBD2 TRBJ2-3 few
CASSPIEGPGEQFF TGCGCCAGCAGCCCCATAGAGGGGCCAGGGGAGCAGTTCTTC TRBV4-1 . TRBJ2-1 once
CASSVEAGANVLTF TGTGCCAGCAGTGTGGAGGCTGGGGCCAACGTCCTGACTTTC TRBV6-1 . TRBJ2-6 .
CAISESGGRSYEQYF TGTGCCATCAGTGAGTCGGGCGGGCGCTCCTACGAGCAGTACTTC TRBV10-3 . TRBJ2-7 .
CASSLATGGGQPQHF TGTGCCAGCAGCTTAGCAACAGGGGGCGGACAGCCCCAGCATTTT TRBV7-8 TRBD1 TRBJ1-5 .
CSVPALTGYEQYF TGCAGCGTTCCGGCCTTGACCGGCTACGAGCAGTACTTC TRBV29-1 . TRBJ2-7 few
CASSGSGPIQETQYF TGTGCCAGCAGTGGATCCGGGCCGATCCAAGAGACCCAGTACTTC TRBV2 . TRBJ2-5 .
CASSPRGLSYEQYF TGTGCCAGCAGCCCACGGGGTCTCTCGTACGAGCAGTACTTC TRBV7-9 . TRBJ2-7 .
CASIMGTEAFF TGTGCCAGCATTATGGGGACTGAAGCTTTCTTT TRBV7-9 . TRBJ1-1 .
CASSLGLSEQFF TGTGCCAGCAGCTTGGGGTTGTCGGAGCAGTTCTTC TRBV5-6 . TRBJ2-1 .
CASSYGGAGDQPQHF TGTGCCAGCAGTTACGGAGGCGCAGGCGATCAGCCCCAGCATTTT TRBV6-5 . TRBJ1-5 .
CASSPTGIYEQYF TGTGCCAGCAGCCCGACGGGGATCTACGAGCAGTACTTC TRBV7-6 . TRBJ2-7 few
CASSERTVRMKQYF TGTGCCAGCAGTGAACGGACAGTCAGGATGAAGCAGTACTTC TRBV2 . TRBJ2-7 .
CASSFTSVEQFF TGTGCCAGCAGCTTCACTAGCGTCGAGCAGTTCTTC TRBV11-3 TRBD2 TRBJ2-1 .
CATAGGPSNTGELFF TGTGCCACCGCAGGGGGCCCATCGAACACCGGGGAGCTGTTTTTT TRBV19 TRBD1 TRBJ2-2 .
CASSLGAAGNTIYF TGCGCCAGCAGCTTGGGGGCAGCTGGAAACACCATATATTTT TRBV5-1 . TRBJ1-3 .
CASSLSGTSNEQFF TGTGCCAGCAGCTTATCAGGGACCTCTAATGAGCAGTTCTTC TRBV7-6 . TRBJ2-1 .
CASSEFPGTDTQYF TGTGCCAGCAGTGAATTCCCAGGGACAGATACGCAGTATTTT TRBV2 . TRBJ2-3 .
CASSSRASGGALSYEQYF TGTGCCAGCAGCTCCCGAGCTAGCGGGGGGGCCTTGTCCTACGAGCAGTACTTC TRBV11-2 TRBD2 TRBJ2-7 .
CASSLSWSDEQYF TGTGCCAGCAGCTTAAGTTGGTCGGACGAGCAGTACTTC TRBV7-2 . TRBJ2-7 .
CASSFTDTQYF TGTGCCAGCAGCTTCACAGATACGCAGTATTTT TRBV11-2 . TRBJ2-3 .
CASSVEGLAGADTQYF TGTGCCAGCAGCGTAGAGGGACTAGCGGGGGCAGATACGCAGTATTTT TRBV9 TRBD2 TRBJ2-3 .
CASSPTGTTGEKLFF TGTGCCAGCAGCCCAACCGGGACAACCGGCGAAAAACTGTTTTTT TRBV7-2 . TRBJ1-4 few
CSVGGSYEQYF TGCAGCGTTGGGGGGTCCTACGAGCAGTACTTC TRBV29-1 . TRBJ2-7 .